This T cell receptor beta chain is drawn from a study of cytomegalovirus exposure and HLA in healthy donors. General study points: When a later analysis was performed, an Asian-associated ancestry cluster reportedly had fewer N-insertions than the approximately 690-donor mean. A later analysis linked a missense variant in DCLRE1C to the trimming of TCR beta V and J genes.

Germline V gene lookup returns CDR1 SGHRS and CDR2 YFSETQ. V shed 2 bases and J shed 3 bases, with 7 bases lying between them. The CDR3 loop spans 13 amino acids. PCR employed 60 Vbeta and 13 Jbeta primers. The data were produced by immunoSEQ multiplex PCR, yet TCRdb's version contains in-frame clones alone and is incomplete. The table lists 150,000 to 200,000 clones, 70% to 90% of them singletons. Worth noting for this clone: Its antigen is still unknown.

This TCR came from a woman aged 30 to 39 in good health and CMV-seronegative. This chain uses TRBV5-1 with TRBJ2-3; D may be TRBD2 (5 bases). Sequencing used PBMCs. As DNA, the CDR3 is TGCGCCAGCAGCTTTTCGGGAACAGATACGCAGTATTTT. Translated: CASSFSGTDTQYF.